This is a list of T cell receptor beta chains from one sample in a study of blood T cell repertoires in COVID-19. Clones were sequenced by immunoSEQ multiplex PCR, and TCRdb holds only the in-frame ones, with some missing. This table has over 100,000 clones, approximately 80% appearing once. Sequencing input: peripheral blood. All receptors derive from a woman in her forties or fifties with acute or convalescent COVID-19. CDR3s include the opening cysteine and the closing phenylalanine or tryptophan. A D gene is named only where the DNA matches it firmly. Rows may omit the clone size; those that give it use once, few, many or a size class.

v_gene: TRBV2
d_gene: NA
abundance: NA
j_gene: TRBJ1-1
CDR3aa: CATTLTGMNTEAFF
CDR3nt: TGTGCCACTACTCTAACAGGGATGAACACTGAAGCTTTCTTT

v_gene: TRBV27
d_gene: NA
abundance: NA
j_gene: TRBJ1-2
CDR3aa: CASRPLGAYGYTF
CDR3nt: TGTGCCAGCCGACCCTTGGGGGCTTATGGCTACACCTTC

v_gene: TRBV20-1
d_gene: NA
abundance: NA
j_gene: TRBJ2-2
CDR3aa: CSASVGTGSTGELFF
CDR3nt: TGCAGTGCTAGTGTAGGTACGGGGAGCACCGGGGAGCTGTTTTTT

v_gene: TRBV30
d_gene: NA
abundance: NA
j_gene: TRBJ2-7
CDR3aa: CAGGASSYEQYF
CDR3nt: TGTGCTGGCGGGGCTTCCTCCTACGAGCAGTACTTC

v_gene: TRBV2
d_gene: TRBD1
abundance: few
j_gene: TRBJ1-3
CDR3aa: CASSVQGDPGNTIYF
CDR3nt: TGTGCCAGCAGCGTTCAGGGGGACCCTGGAAACACCATATATTTT

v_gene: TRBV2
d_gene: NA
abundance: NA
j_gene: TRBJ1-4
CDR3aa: CASSDRDEKLFF
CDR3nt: TGTGCCAGCAGTGACCGGGATGAAAAACTGTTTTTT

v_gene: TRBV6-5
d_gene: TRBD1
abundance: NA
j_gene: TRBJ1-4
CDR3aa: CASGKRTGREKLFF
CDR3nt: TGTGCCAGCGGGAAGCGGACAGGGAGGGAAAAACTGTTTTTT

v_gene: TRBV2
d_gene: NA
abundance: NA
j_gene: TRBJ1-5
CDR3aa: CASDLERDQPQHF
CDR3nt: TGTGCCAGCGACCTGGAGAGGGATCAGCCCCAGCATTTT

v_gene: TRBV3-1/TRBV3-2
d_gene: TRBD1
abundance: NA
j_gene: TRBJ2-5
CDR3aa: CASSLGTGRQTQYF
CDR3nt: TGTGCCAGCAGCCTTGGGACAGGGCGACAGACCCAGTACTTC

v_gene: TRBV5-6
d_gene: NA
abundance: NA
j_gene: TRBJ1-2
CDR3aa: CASSLANRDHGYTF
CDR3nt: TGTGCCAGCAGCTTGGCGAACAGGGATCATGGCTACACCTTC

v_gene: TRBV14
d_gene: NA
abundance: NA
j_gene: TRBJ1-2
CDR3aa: CASSPTGLRDGYTF
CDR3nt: TGTGCCAGCAGCCCCACAGGGTTGAGGGATGGCTACACCTTC

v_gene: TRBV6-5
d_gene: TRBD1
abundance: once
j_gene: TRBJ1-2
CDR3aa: CASSMTGAYGYTF
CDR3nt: TGTGCCAGCAGTATGACAGGGGCCTATGGCTACACCTTC

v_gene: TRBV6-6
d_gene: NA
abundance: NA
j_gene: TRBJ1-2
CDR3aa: CASSPNNNGGYTF
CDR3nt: TGTGCCAGCAGCCCTAATAATAACGGGGGCTACACCTTC

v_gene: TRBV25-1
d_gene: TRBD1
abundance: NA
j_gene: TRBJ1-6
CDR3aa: CASTYATGTGDSPLHF
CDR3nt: TGTGCCAGCACTTATGCAACCGGGACAGGGGATTCACCCCTCCACTTT

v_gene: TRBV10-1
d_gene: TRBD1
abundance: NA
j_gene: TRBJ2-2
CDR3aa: CASSTGTANTGELFF
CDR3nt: TGCGCCAGCTCCACCGGGACAGCGAACACCGGGGAGCTGTTTTTT

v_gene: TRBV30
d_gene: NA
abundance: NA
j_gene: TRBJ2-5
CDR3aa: CAWSVKAGGETQYF
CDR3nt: TGTGCCTGGAGCGTAAAAGCGGGTGGGGAGACCCAGTACTTC

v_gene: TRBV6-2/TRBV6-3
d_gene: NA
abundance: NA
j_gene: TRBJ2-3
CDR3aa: CASSSPSRSGNKDTQYF
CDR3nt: TGTGCCAGCAGCTCCCCCTCACGTAGCGGAAATAAAGATACGCAGTATTTT

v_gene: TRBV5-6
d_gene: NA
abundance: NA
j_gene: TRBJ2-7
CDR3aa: CASSLAKGSGLYEQYF
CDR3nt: TGTGCCAGCAGCTTGGCAAAGGGAAGCGGGTTGTACGAGCAGTACTTC

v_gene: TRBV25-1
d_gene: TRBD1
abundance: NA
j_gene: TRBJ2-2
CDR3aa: CASSGPSGGSGELFF
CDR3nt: TGTGCCAGCAGTGGGCCTTCAGGGGGTTCGGGGGAGCTGTTTTTT

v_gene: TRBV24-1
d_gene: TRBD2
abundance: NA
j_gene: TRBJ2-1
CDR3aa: CATSAWTSGGSYNEQFF
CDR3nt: TGTGCCACCAGTGCCTGGACTAGCGGGGGTTCCTACAATGAGCAGTTCTTC

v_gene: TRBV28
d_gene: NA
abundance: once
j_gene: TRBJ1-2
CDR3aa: CASSSLEQGWSGYTF
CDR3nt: TGTGCCAGCAGTTCCCTAGAACAGGGTTGGTCTGGCTACACCTTC

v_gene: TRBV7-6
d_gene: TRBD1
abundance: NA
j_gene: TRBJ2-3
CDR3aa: CASSLGTGVSTDTQYF
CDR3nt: TGTGCCAGCAGCTTAGGGACAGGGGTGAGCACAGATACGCAGTATTTT

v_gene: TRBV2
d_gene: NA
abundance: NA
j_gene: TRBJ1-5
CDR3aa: CASKYSNQPQHF
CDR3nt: TGTGCCAGCAAATATAGCAATCAGCCCCAGCATTTT